These 9 T cell receptor beta chains were all obtained from the same sample, sequenced in a study of T cell responses to AZD1222 COVID-19 vaccine. Libraries were prepared by immunoSEQ multiplex PCR; TCRdb keeps only in-frame clonotypes and omits some of them. The sample gives around 91,000 clones, 70% to 90% of which show up once; 15% to 20% is in the top ten. This specimen was peripheral blood, taken on day 0 of AZD1222 vaccination. These receptor sequences come from an adult in good health.

The table lists this clone with a count of one. The chain links TRBV2 to TRBJ1-5; D is unclear. Germline V gene data show CDR1 as SNHLY and CDR2 as FYNNEI. The CDR3 totals 14 residues. The V and J ends lost 2 bases and 7 bases respectively, with 12 bases between them. CDR3 sequence: CASSETGRKQPQHF. CDR3 nucleotides: TGTGCCAGCAGTGAAACCGGTCGGAAACAGCCCCAGCATTTT.

The chain joins TRBV5-1 to TRBJ1-1; 8 bases match TRBD1. The CDR3 sequence is 14 residues long. Per germline, CDR1 SGHRS and CDR2 YFSETQ. Trimming cost V 5 bases and J 1 base; bases outside gene matches: 4. CDR3 loop: CASSPGGPNTEAFF. As DNA, the CDR3 is TGCGCCAGCAGTCCAGGGGGCCCGAACACTGAAGCTTTCTTT.

The chain joins TRBV20-1 to TRBJ2-1, with TRBD1 matching over 7 bases. V shed 2 bases, J shed 12 bases, and the junction held 4 bases outside the gene matches. This CDR3 region has 11 residues. The germline gives CDR1 DFQATT, CDR2 SNEGSKA (reference sequence). The CDR3 DNA sequence: TGCAGTGCTAGAATGGGGACAGTGCAGTTCTTC. This codes for CSARMGTVQFF.

This clone occurred once. The gene calls are TRBV19 and TRBJ1-1, with 7 bases fitting TRBD1. The CDR3 spans 16 residues. Trimming removed 6 bases from V and 5 bases from J; junction bases left unmatched: 15. Looked up from germline, CDR1 is LNHDA and CDR2 is SQIVND (reference sequence). The CDR3 bases are TGTGCCAGTAGGACCTTGAAGGGGGCGAGAGGGACTGAAGCTTTCTTT. Translating gives CASRTLKGARGTEAFF. The full variable domain, with the rest looked up from reference TRBV19 and TRBJ1-1, is DGGITQSPKYLFRKEGQNVTLSCEQNLNHDAMYWYRQDPGQGLRLIYYSQIVNDFQKGDIAEGYSVSREKKESFPLTVTSAQKNPTAFYLCASRTLKGARGTEAFFGQGTRLTVV.

The rearrangement links TRBV27 to TRBJ2-1, with a possible D match to TRBD2 (5 bases). Germline CDR1 reads MNHEY; CDR2 reads SMNVEV (reference sequence). The CDR3 loop spans 12 amino acids. The ends were cut back, 8 bases at V and 5 bases at J, with 10 bases in the middle. The CDR3 nucleotides are TGTGCCAGCGCGGGTCGCAACAATGAGCAGTTCTTC. This sequence encodes CASAGRNNEQFF.

This clone was recorded only once. The chain carries TRBV6-5 and TRBJ1-4, with a weak D call TRBD1 (6 bases). The V gene lost 7 bases and the J gene lost 8 bases, with 17 bases spanning the gap. Germline V gene sequence: CDR1 MNHEY, CDR2 SVGAGI. The CDR3 has 14 residues. In DNA form, the CDR3 reads TGTGCCAGCAAAAGGACAGCAGTGGCGGAAAAACTGTTTTTT. This encodes CASKRTAVAEKLFF.

The gene calls are TRBV9 and TRBJ2-2; 14 nucleotides match TRBD2. Germline assignment: CDR1 SGDLS and CDR2 YYNGEE. The CDR3 is made up of 18 amino acids. V trimming: 2 bases; J trimming: 5 bases; junction bases outside the gene matches: 8. The CDR3 sequence is CASSVRLTSGRDTGELFF. The CDR3 DNA sequence: TGTGCCAGCAGCGTCCGGCTGACTAGCGGGAGGGATACCGGGGAGCTGTTTTTT.

The chain links TRBV4-3 to TRBJ1-2; possibly TRBD1 for D (6 bases). Trimming stripped 5 bases from V and 7 bases from J, with 8 bases between. This CDR3 comprises 11 residues. Germline V CDR1 and CDR2: LGHNA, YSLEER. The DNA for the CDR3 is TGCGCCAGCAGCTCGGGGGCTGGCTACACCTTC. This sequence encodes CASSSGAGYTF.

The genes are TRBV7-3 and TRBJ2-5; no clear D. Between the trimmed V and J ends, which lost 8 bases and 1 base, there was a span of 8 bases. Germline V CDR1 and CDR2: SGHTA, FQGTGA. The CDR3 has 12 amino acids. CDR3 residues: CASPWSQETQYF. The CDR3 coding sequence is TGTGCCAGCCCCTGGAGCCAAGAGACCCAGTACTTC.